The clone carrying this T cell receptor (beta chain) was picked up one time. The data were obtained in a study of shared clonotypes between healthy human individuals. V dropped 5 bases and J dropped 3; count of bases not matched to a gene: 14. CDR1 is SGHAT, CDR2 FQNNGV, per germline. This CDR3 is built from 19 residues. Clones were sequenced by immunoSEQ multiplex PCR, and TCRdb holds only the in-frame ones, with some missing. Of some 1,900,000 clones in the sample, just under 95% were seen once. Naive CD8 cells, CD45RO-negative and positively selected for CCR7, excluded terminally differentiated effector memory CD45RA+ cells.

Sequencing was carried out using naive CD8+ T cells sorted from blood. V and J are TRBV11-2 and TRBJ2-2; 11 nucleotides agree with TRBD2. The TCR sequence derives from a man aged 18 to 29 in good health. As DNA, the CDR3 is TGTGCCAGCAGCCCAGTTAGCGGGGGGGCTCAAGGGTACACCGGGGAGCTGTTTTTT. This codes for CASSPVSGGAQGYTGELFF.